A single T cell receptor (beta chain) is shown here with its context. What it binds is not known. Other DNA variants within this sample encode the same CDR3. The data belong to a study of beta chain features in type 1 diabetes. Findings of the study overall: Moderate but significant shortening of TCRB CDR3s was recorded in all four CD4+ subsets from Type 1 diabetes patients.

Every bit of the isolated RNA underwent reverse transcription, so sequencing read expressed TCRB transcripts. Clones were sequenced by immunoSEQ multiplex PCR, and TCRdb holds only the in-frame ones, with some missing. This sample has around 140,000 clones, with about 12% found just once. The germline V gene encodes CDR1 SGHTA and CDR2 FQGNSA. The CDR3 consists of 14 residues. With 4 bases removed from V and 9 bases from J, the gap between germline ends came to 16 bases. A CD45RO/CCR7/CD25/CD127/CD95/CD27 panel sorted naive, central memory, regulatory and stem cell-like memory CD4+ cells. This clonotype originated in a man younger than 35 with type 1 diabetes. V gene TRBV7-2 combines with J gene TRBJ2-1, with D possibly being TRBD1 (6 bases). Sample: central memory CD4+ T cells from blood. Written as DNA, the CDR3 is TGTGCCAGCAGCTCCGACTGGGGGCGCGGTGAGCAGTTCTTC. Protein sequence: CASSSDWGRGEQFF.